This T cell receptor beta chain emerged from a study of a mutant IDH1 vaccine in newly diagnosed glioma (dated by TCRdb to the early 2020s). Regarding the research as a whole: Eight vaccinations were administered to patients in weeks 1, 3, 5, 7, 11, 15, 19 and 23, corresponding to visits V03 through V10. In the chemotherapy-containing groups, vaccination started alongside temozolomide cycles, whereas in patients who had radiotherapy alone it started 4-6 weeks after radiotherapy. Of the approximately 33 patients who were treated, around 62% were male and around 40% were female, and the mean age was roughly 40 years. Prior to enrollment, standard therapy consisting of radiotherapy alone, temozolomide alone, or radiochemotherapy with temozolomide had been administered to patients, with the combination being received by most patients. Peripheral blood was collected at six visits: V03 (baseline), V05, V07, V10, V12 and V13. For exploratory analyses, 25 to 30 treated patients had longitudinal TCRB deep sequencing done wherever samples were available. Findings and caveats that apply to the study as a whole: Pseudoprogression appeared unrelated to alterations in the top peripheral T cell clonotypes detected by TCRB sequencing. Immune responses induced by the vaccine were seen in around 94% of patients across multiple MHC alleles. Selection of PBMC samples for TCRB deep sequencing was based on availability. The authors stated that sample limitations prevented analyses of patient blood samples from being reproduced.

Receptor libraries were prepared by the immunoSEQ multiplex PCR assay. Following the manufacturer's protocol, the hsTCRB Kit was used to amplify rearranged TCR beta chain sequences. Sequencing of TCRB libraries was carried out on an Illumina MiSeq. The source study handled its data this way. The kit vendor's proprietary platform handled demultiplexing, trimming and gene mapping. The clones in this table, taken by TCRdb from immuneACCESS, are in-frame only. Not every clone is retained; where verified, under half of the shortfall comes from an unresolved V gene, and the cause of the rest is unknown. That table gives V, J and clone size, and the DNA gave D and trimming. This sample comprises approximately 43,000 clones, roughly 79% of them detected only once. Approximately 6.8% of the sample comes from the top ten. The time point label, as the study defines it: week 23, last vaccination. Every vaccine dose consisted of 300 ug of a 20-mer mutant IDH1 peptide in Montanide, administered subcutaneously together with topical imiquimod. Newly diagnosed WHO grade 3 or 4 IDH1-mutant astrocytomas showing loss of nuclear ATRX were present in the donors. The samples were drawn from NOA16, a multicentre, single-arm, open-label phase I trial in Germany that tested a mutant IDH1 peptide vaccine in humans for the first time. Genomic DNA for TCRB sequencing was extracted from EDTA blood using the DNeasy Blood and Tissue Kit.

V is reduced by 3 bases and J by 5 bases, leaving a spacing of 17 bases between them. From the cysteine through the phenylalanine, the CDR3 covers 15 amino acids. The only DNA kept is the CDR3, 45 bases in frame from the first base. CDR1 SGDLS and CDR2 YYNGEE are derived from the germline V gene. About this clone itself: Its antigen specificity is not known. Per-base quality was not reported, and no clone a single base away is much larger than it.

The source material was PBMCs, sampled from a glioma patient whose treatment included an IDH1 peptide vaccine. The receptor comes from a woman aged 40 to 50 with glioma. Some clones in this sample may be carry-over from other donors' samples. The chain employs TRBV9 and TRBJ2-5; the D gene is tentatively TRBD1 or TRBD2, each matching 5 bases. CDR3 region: CASSARGVGRETQYF. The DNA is TGTGCCAGCAGCGCACGAGGGGTGGGCAGGGAGACCCAGTACTTC.